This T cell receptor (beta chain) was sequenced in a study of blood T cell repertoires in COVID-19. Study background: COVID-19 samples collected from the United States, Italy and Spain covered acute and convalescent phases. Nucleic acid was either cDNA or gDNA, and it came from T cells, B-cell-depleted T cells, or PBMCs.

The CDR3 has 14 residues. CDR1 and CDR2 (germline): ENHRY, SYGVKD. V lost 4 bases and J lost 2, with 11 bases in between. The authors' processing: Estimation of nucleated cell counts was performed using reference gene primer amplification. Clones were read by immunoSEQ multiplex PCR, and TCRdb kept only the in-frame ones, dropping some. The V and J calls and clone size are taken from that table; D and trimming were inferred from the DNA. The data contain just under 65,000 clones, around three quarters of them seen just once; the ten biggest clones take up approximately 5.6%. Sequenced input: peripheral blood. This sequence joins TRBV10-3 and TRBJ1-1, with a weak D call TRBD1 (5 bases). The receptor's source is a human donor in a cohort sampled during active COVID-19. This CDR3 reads CAISVGRENTEAFF. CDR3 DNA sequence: TGTGCCATCAGTGTCGGCAGGGAAAACACTGAAGCTTTCTTT.